The clone carrying this T cell receptor beta chain has just a few counts. Antigen specificity is unknown. A clone one base away is much larger, so this may be a read error. The sample belongs to a study of post-analysis software for immune sequencing data. Study details: Courses of disease covered relapsing-remitting, secondary progressive and progressive-relapsing multiple sclerosis. Points from the study as a whole: With TRBV5-6, TRBV5-1 and TRBV20-1 included, 4 to 6 TRBV segments were more frequent in patients than in controls. Strong same-batch co-clustering of samples appeared with F measure clustering. Controls' normalized Chao1 diversity significantly exceeded that of multiple sclerosis patients.

The TCR beta cDNA libraries carried unique molecular identifiers. Yield was 450,000 to 650,000 cDNA molecules from roughly 0.93 to 9.6 million T cells. MiXCR, applied by TCRdb to the PCR reads, yields one record per CDR3 protein. This table has fewer than 550,000 distinct CDR3 sequences, 30% to 40% appearing once. The CDR3 sequence is 15 residues long. Germline loops: CDR1 DFQATT, CDR2 SNEGSKA (reference sequence). The V gene is TRBV20-1, the J gene TRBJ2-4; TRBD2 might be the D (5 bases). The end of the DNA fits TRBJ2-7 better, so the J call may be wrong. This sequence was found in a girl aged 2-17 years with multiple sclerosis. Input material: blood. In nucleotides, the CDR3 is TGCAGTGCTAGAGATTTCGGGATAAGCTCCCACGAGCAGTACTTC. It is translated as CSARDFGISSHEQYF.